The clone carrying this TCR beta chain has a handful of counts. Per the original methods: It was from reference gene primer amplification that nucleated cell counts were estimated. Clones were sequenced by immunoSEQ multiplex PCR, and TCRdb holds only the in-frame ones, with some missing. V, J and clone size were drawn from that table, and D and trimming were deduced from the DNA. The sample lists approximately 100,000 clones; over 70% were seen once. This specimen belongs to a study of blood T cell repertoires in COVID-19. Across the whole study: COVID-19 samples from acute and convalescent phases originated in the United States, Italy and Spain. The cDNA or gDNA used as material had been derived from T cells, B-cell-depleted T cells, or PBMCs.

Trimming took 8 bases from V and 6 from J; bases not matched to a gene: 8. Germline CDR1 is SNHLY and CDR2 is FYNNEI. The CDR3 consists of 14 residues. Input material: peripheral blood. This chain joins TRBV2 and TRBJ2-2, with TRBD2 matching over 8 bases. The TCR comes from a man in his fifties or sixties with acute or convalescent COVID-19. The CDR3 region is CASVASGSSGELFF. The CDR3, as DNA: TGTGCCAGCGTTGCTAGCGGGTCCTCCGGGGAGCTGTTTTTT.